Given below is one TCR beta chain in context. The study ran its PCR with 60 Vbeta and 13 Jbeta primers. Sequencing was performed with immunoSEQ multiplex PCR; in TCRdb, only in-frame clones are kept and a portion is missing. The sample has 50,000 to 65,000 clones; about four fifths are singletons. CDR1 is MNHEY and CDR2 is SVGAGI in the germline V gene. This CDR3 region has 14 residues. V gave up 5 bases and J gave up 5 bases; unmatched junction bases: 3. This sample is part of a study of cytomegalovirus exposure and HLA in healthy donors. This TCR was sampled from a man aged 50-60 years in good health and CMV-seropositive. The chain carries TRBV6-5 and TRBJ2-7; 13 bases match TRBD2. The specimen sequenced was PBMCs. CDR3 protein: CASSRGLAGNEQYF. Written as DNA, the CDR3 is TGTGCCAGCAGTCGGGGACTAGCGGGGAACGAGCAGTACTTC.